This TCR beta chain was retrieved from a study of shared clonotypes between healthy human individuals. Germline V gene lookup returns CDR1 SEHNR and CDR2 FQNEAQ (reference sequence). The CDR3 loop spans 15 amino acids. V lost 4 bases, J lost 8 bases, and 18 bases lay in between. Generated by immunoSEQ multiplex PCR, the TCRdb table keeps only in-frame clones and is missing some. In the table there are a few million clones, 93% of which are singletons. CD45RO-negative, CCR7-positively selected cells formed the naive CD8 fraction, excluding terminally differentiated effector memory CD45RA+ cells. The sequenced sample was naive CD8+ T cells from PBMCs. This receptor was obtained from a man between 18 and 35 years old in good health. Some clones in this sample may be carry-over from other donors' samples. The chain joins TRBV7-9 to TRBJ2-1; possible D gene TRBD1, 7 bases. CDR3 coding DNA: TGTGCCAGCAGCTCGACCCGACAGGGAGGTCATGAGCAGTTCTTC. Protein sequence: CASSSTRQGGHEQFF.